This T cell receptor (beta chain) was identified in a study of blood T cells in healthy people across ages (dated by TCRdb to between 2015 and 2016). General notes on the study: In model experiments, roughly one uniquely barcoded TCR beta cDNA molecule per two T cells was captured by template switching. Using the same blood draw, the study looked at two additional independent replicas of 1 million unique cDNA reads for two donors, one aged 18 to 30 and the other aged 80 or older. To avoid experimental bias, donors of different ages were randomly spread across the sequencing lanes. To track age-related changes in TCR beta repertoire diversity, the study relied on deep sequencing normalized with unique cDNA molecular identifiers. The donors were divided into four age groups: young (average around 15 years), middle-aged (about 41), aged (about 60) and long-lived (82). On the study overall, not on this receptor specifically: Estimates of total diversity based on one million sequenced T cells were considered lower bounds and underestimates. Compared with the aged group, the long-lived group had more naive CD4+ T cells, fewer expanded clones and increased TCR diversity, a pattern suggesting age selection. Since profiling was done on bulk unsorted PBMCs, naive and antigen-experienced compartments could not be conclusively compared. Because the CMV infection status of the donors was unknown, age-related changes in expanded clonotypes may potentially have been confounded. There was a strong correlation between observed TCR beta diversity and the percentage of naive T cells measured by flow cytometry. As age increased, observed TCR beta diversity per million T cells dropped in a roughly linear way, and a significant reduction was already evident by age roughly 40.

Libraries were constructed by 5' RACE. TCRdb shows the sequencer as Illumina HiSeq 2500. A second roughly 7 to 11 cycle PCR used a sample-barcoded 5' primer and a J-beta primer mix. A template-switch 5' adaptor carrying 12 random nucleotides introduced a unique molecular identifier onto each TCR beta cDNA molecule. At least 2.5 million CDR3-containing paired-end reads were obtained from each sample. First-strand cDNA was synthesized from all RNA with the Mint cDNA synthesis kit, primed by a TRBC-specific oligonucleotide. Following uracil-DNA glycosylase treatment, a first 18-cycle PCR with universal primers M1SS and BC2_uni_R was performed on all cDNA. Turning to the authors' computational methods: Normalization of each sample was performed by random selection of 1 million high-quality reads, each carrying a distinct molecular identifier. Instead of being binned into consensus sequences, reads with shared molecular identifiers were discarded. MiTCR, with a Q25 quality threshold and the strictest error-elimination algorithm, was used for CDR3 identification, clonotype clustering and error correction. A nonparametric unseen species model with Euler transformation was used to estimate a lower bound on total TCR beta diversity. In TCRdb, the public reads were trimmed at Q25 with fastp and aligned with MiXCR, with productive beta chains retained. Rows with a matching CDR3 protein are joined into one entry that keeps the most common DNA and genes. It is TCRdb's table, rather than the study itself, that gives the V and J calls and clone size. The sample table holds about 650,000 distinct CDR3 sequences, of which approximately 31% were seen once. The biggest ten clones account for roughly 14% of the sample.

Donors were about 36 systemically healthy Caucasian individuals from Russia aged roughly 6 to 90 years. Each donor gave about 11 milliliters of peripheral blood, drawn into EDTA-treated Vacutainer tubes. Ficoll-Paque density-gradient centrifugation was used to isolate PBMCs, with at least 7 million per sample. Total RNA was extracted from PBMCs with Trizol reagent, with at least 6 micrograms obtained per sample. For every donor, flow cytometry on a PBMC aliquot measured the percentage of naive CD45RAhigh/CD27high T cells. This clonotype has at least ten counts. What this receptor recognizes is not known. Per-nucleotide qualities are absent, and no much larger clonotype sits a single base away. V is cut by 4 bases and J by 0 bases, and the space between the germline ends is 14 bases. The CDR3 spans 15 residues, from the cysteine through the phenylalanine. Left in the record is the CDR3 DNA by itself, 45 bases read in frame from the first base. As encoded in the germline V gene (reference sequence), CDR1 is SGHNT while CDR2 is YYREEE.

Sequenced: blood. This sequence uses TRBV5-4 and TRBJ2-7; the D segment cannot be called with confidence. The source is a woman older than 75 in good health. Donor details come from another sample of the same person, matched by shared clones. The base sequence is TGTGCCAGCAGCCCGGTGGGAAGGAGCTCCTACGAGCAGTACTTC. Its amino acids are CASSPVGRSSYEQYF.